The 26 T cell receptor beta chains below all came from one sample that was sequenced in a study of blood T cell repertoires in COVID-19. Profiling relied on immunoSEQ multiplex PCR, and the TCRdb table lists in-frame clones only, not all of them. The sample contains hundreds of thousands of clones, 85% to 90% of which appear only once. The specimen was PBMCs or T cells enriched from blood (not recorded which). These receptors were collected from a man aged 25 to 45 who had recovered from COVID-19.

V and J are TRBV6-2 or TRBV6-3 and TRBJ2-2, with a weak D call TRBD1 (5 bases). V lost 6 bases, J lost 4 bases, and 9 bases lay in between. CDR3 length: 13 residues. Germline loops: CDR1 MNHEY, CDR2 SVGEGT. Here the CDR3 DNA reads TGTGCCAGCAGCTCCAGGGTCACCGGGGAGCTGTTTTTT. Its translation is CASSSRVTGELFF.

This rearrangement joins TRBV6-1 to TRBJ2-1, with 7 bases aligning to TRBD2. Trimming at V came to 2 bases and at J to 2 bases, leaving 3 bases not matched to a gene. Germline CDR1 and CDR2: MNHNS and SASEGT. The CDR3 contains 15 residues. CDR3 nucleotides: TGTGCCAGCAGTGAATCTCTAGCGGCCTACAATGAGCAGTTCTTC. Its translation is CASSESLAAYNEQFF.

The V and J genes are TRBV28 and TRBJ2-7; TRBD1 matches 12 bases. Germline V CDR1 and CDR2: MDHEN, SYDVKM. The J segment lost 5 bases and the V segment lost 7 bases, leaving 9 bases of the junction unmatched. This CDR3 has 15 residues. DNA for the CDR3: TGTGCCAGCATACCGCTGGGGGACAGGGGGCACGAGCAGTACTTC. Translation gives CASIPLGDRGHEQYF.

The J gene is TRBJ2-7, the V gene TRBV5-1, with D maybe TRBD1 (7 bases). There are 15 residues in the CDR3. Germline V gene data show CDR1 as SGHRS and CDR2 as YFSETQ. V was cut by 0 bases and J by 4 bases, with 14 bases left in between. CDR3 residues: CASSLGGTAFYEQYF. The CDR3 DNA sequence: TGCGCCAGCAGCTTGGGCGGGACAGCTTTTTACGAGCAGTACTTC.

The genes are TRBV7-9 and TRBJ2-1, with 13 positions matching TRBD2. The CDR3 covers 15 residues. Germline loops: CDR1 SEHNR, CDR2 FQNEAQ (reference sequence). V lost 3 bases to trimming and J lost 7 bases; unmatched junction nucleotides: 3. DNA for the CDR3: TGTGCCAGCAGCTTCCCACTAGCGGGGGGGAATGAGCAGTTCTTC. It encodes CASSFPLAGGNEQFF.

The CDR3 spells CASSLGAGGLHEQYF. CDR3 nucleotides: TGTGCCAGCAGCTTAGGGGCAGGGGGTTTGCACGAGCAGTACTTC. The chain couples TRBV7-2 to TRBJ2-7; the match to TRBD1 covers 7 bases. The CDR3 sequence is 15 residues long. J was trimmed by 5 bases and V by 1 base; bases with no gene match: 8. CDR1 SGHTA and CDR2 FQGNSA come from the germline V gene.

This clone was detected ten times or more. The same CDR3 is also encoded by other DNA sequences in this sample. This chain connects TRBV5-1 to TRBJ2-5; D possibly corresponds to TRBD2 (7 bases). Germline loops: CDR1 SGHRS, CDR2 YFSETQ. The V and J ends lost 0 bases and 2 bases respectively, with 11 bases between them. The CDR3 spans 15 residues. In DNA, the CDR3 is TGCGCCAGCAGCTTGGGAGGGGGGGATCAAGAGACCCAGTACTTC. It encodes CASSLGGGDQETQYF.

The chain uses TRBV6-5 and TRBJ1-1, with 7 bases fitting TRBD1. Germline V gene data show CDR1 as MNHEY and CDR2 as SVGAGI. The CDR3 has 13 amino acids. The V and J ends lost 6 bases and 5 bases, in that order; junction bases with no gene match: 6. Written as DNA, the CDR3 is TGTGCCAGCAGGAGGGGGCGCGGGACTGAAGCTTTCTTT. It translates to CASRRGRGTEAFF.

The chain links TRBV29-1 to TRBJ2-7, with 10 bases that match TRBD1. Germline V lookup: CDR1 SQVTM, CDR2 ANQGSEA. CDR3 length: 13 amino acids. Trimming took 4 bases from V and 2 from J; bases not matched to a gene: 2. CDR3 nucleotide sequence: TGCAGCGTTGCGGGACAGGGGACCTACGAGCAGTACTTC. It specifies CSVAGQGTYEQYF.

This clone was detected a few times. The V gene is TRBV20-1, the J gene TRBJ1-2, with 7 bases matching TRBD1. V lost 3 bases and J lost 6; bases outside the gene matches: 4. Germline CDR1 and CDR2: DFQATT and SNEGSKA (reference sequence). The CDR3 runs to 12 residues. In nucleotides, the CDR3 is TGCAGTGCTAGTACAGGGGTTGATGGCTACACCTTC. This sequence encodes CSASTGVDGYTF.

V usage is TRBV18 and J usage is TRBJ2-2; D possibly corresponds to TRBD1 (6 bases). The V end lost 4 bases, the J end lost 1 base, and 10 bases lay between the germline ends. Germline V gene data show CDR1 as KGHSH and CDR2 as LQKENI. The length of the CDR3 is 15 residues. The CDR3 DNA follows: TGTGCCAGCTCACTCGGGACATTGAACACCGGGGAGCTGTTTTTT. This translates into CASSLGTLNTGELFF.

The chain employs TRBV5-4 and TRBJ2-7; 10 bases line up with TRBD1. V trimming: 5 bases; J trimming: 2 bases; junction bases outside the gene matches: 4. Germline V gene data show CDR1 as SGHNT and CDR2 as YYREEE (reference sequence). The CDR3 loop spans 14 amino acids. The CDR3 protein is CASRNGQGAYEQYF. DNA of the CDR3: TGTGCCAGCAGGAACGGACAGGGGGCCTACGAGCAGTACTTC.

A few counts support this clone. The chain couples TRBV2 to TRBJ1-1; TRBD1 matches at 7 bases. This CDR3 has 11 amino acids. With 5 bases clipped from V and 7 bases from J, the junction kept 1 base outside the gene matches. The germline V gene has CDR1 SNHLY and CDR2 FYNNEI. CDR3 loop: CASSRQGEAFF. DNA for the CDR3: TGTGCCAGCAGTCGACAGGGTGAAGCTTTCTTT.

The genes are TRBV7-3 and TRBJ2-1, with 8 bases lining up with TRBD1. Germline values: CDR1 SGHTA, CDR2 FQGTGA. The CDR3 is 16 amino acids. V gave up 0 bases and J gave up 6 bases; unmatched junction bases: 7. The CDR3 protein is CASSLTGIQGANEQFF. The CDR3 nucleotides are TGTGCCAGCAGCTTAACGGGAATCCAGGGGGCCAATGAGCAGTTCTTC.

With respect to this clone: This CDR3 is also generated by other DNA sequences in the sample. This chain links TRBV3-1 (or the pseudogene TRBV3-2) with TRBJ1-3; D unresolved. The CDR3 is 16 residues long. Germline V CDR1 and CDR2: LGHDT, YNNKEL (reference sequence). V was cut by 1 base and J by 0 bases, with 10 bases left in between. DNA for the CDR3: TGTGCCAGCAGCCAAGCCGGAGGCCTCTCTGGAAACACCATATATTTT. Protein product: CASSQAGGLSGNTIYF.

The chain uses TRBV20-1 and TRBJ2-7; 7 bases match TRBD2. V lost 3 bases, J lost 2 bases, and 10 bases stayed unmatched. Germline lookup yields CDR1 DFQATT and CDR2 SNEGSKA (reference sequence). This CDR3 has 15 amino acids. The CDR3, as DNA: TGCAGTGCTAGTGGGCCAGCGGGAAGTACCTACGAGCAGTACTTC. Amino acid sequence: CSASGPAGSTYEQYF.

This chain links TRBV28 with TRBJ1-6; D remains ambiguous. Per the germline V gene, CDR1 is MDHEN and CDR2 is SYDVKM. CDR3 length: 17 residues. The V gene lost 4 bases and the J gene lost 2 bases, with 15 bases spanning the gap. The CDR3 sequence is CASSYLRQGAYNSPLHF. The CDR3 nucleotides are TGTGCCAGCAGTTATCTACGCCAAGGAGCCTATAATTCACCCCTCCACTTT.

This rearrangement joins TRBV3-1 (or the pseudogene TRBV3-2) to TRBJ1-2; a possible D gene is TRBD1 (6 bases). The V and J ends lost 4 bases and 0 bases respectively, with 9 bases between them. This CDR3 region has 14 residues. Germline V gene sequence: CDR1 LGHDT, CDR2 YNNKEL (reference sequence). The CDR3 DNA sequence: TGTGCCAGCAGCCCCGGACAGACTAACTATGGCTACACCTTC. It encodes CASSPGQTNYGYTF.

V gene TRBV11-2 combines with J gene TRBJ2-5; D is possibly TRBD2 (6 bases). With 10 bases removed from V and 5 bases from J, the gap between germline ends came to 17 bases. CDR1 and CDR2 (germline): SGHAT, FQNNGV. This CDR3 contains 13 residues. In nucleotides, the CDR3 is TGTGCCAATATGGGAGCGGGCGGTGAGACCCAGTACTTC. It yields the protein CANMGAGGETQYF.

This chain uses TRBV27 with TRBJ2-2; weak D call: TRBD1 (6 bases). V lost 4 bases to trimming and J lost 6 bases, with 24 bases between them. CDR1 is MNHEY and CDR2 is SMNVEV in the germline V gene (reference sequence). The CDR3 consists of 18 residues. In DNA, the CDR3 is TGTGCCAGCAGTTCCGGGATTCTCTTAGTTGGGGGCGCCGGGGAGCTGTTTTTT. Translated, it gives CASSSGILLVGGAGELFF.

V is TRBV7-9 and J is TRBJ1-3; weak D call: TRBD1 (6 bases). CDR3 length equals 17 residues. Deletions cut 5 bases from V and 0 bases from J, with 17 bases between. Germline V gene data show CDR1 as SEHNR and CDR2 as FQNEAQ (reference sequence). The DNA of the CDR3 is TGTGCCAGCAGCCCATACAGGGCGTCTTACTCTGGAAACACCATATATTTT. Translating it yields CASSPYRASYSGNTIYF. The full variable domain, with the rest looked up from reference TRBV7-9 and TRBJ1-3, is DTGVSQNPRHKITKRGQNVTFRCDPISEHNRLYWYRQTLGQGPEFLTYFQNEAQLEKSRLLSDRFSAERPKGSFSTLEIQRTEQGDSAMYLCASSPYRASYSGNTIYFGEGSWLTVV.

The chain recombines TRBV14 with TRBJ1-4; 9 nucleotides line up with TRBD1. The germline CDR1 and CDR2 sequences are SGHDN and FVKESK. With 4 bases clipped from V and 7 bases from J, the junction kept 7 bases outside the gene matches. The CDR3 consists of 15 residues. CDR3 nucleotides: TGTGCCAGCAGCCTTTTCGGACAGGGGCGTGAAAAACTGTTTTTT. Amino acid sequence: CASSLFGQGREKLFF. Drawing the rest from reference TRBV14 and TRBJ1-4, the complete variable domain is EAGVTQFPSHSVIEKGQTVTLRCDPISGHDNLYWYRRVMGKEIKFLLHFVKESKQDESGMPNNRFLAERTGGTYSTLKVQPAELEDSGVYFCASSLFGQGREKLFFGSGTQLSVL.

The rearrangement uses TRBV27 and TRBJ2-2; D uncertain. The germline CDR1 and CDR2 sequences are MNHEY and SMNVEV (reference sequence). V was trimmed by 6 bases and J by 6 bases, leaving 8 bases between them. This CDR3 is built from 12 residues. This chain's CDR3 is CASRRKPGELFF. The CDR3 DNA follows: TGTGCCAGCAGACGTAAGCCCGGGGAGCTGTTTTTT.

The chain recombines TRBV29-1 with TRBJ1-2; D remains unclear. This CDR3 has 14 amino acids. Between the trimmed V and J ends, which lost 6 bases and 6 bases, there was a span of 20 bases. The germline CDR1 and CDR2 sequences are SQVTM and ANQGSEA. CDR3 nucleotide sequence: TGCAGCGTCGCCCCGGGAACCACGGGGAATGGCTACACCTTC. Translated, it gives CSVAPGTTGNGYTF.

This chain links TRBV4-1 with TRBJ2-7, with a tentative D call TRBD1 (6 bases). Germline CDR1 and CDR2: MGHRA and YSYEKL. The CDR3 contains 16 residues. V lost 0 bases and J 6 bases, leaving 18 bases between the germline ends. This CDR3 is CASSQETGSLRGEQYF. The CDR3 region has the DNA TGCGCCAGCAGCCAAGAGACAGGCTCTCTCAGGGGCGAGCAGTACTTC.

The CDR3 DNA follows: TGTGCCAGCAGCTACGGACAGGGGGCGGGCGGCTACACCTTC. Amino acid sequence: CASSYGQGAGGYTF. The chain couples TRBV3-1 (or the pseudogene TRBV3-2) to TRBJ1-2; 11 bases line up with TRBD1. This CDR3 spans 14 amino acids. The germline CDR1 and CDR2 sequences are LGHDT and YNNKEL (reference sequence). With 5 bases clipped from V and 8 bases from J, the junction kept 7 bases outside the gene matches.